Listed here are 17 T cell receptor beta chains from one sample, sequenced in a study of tissue T cells after allogeneic stem cell transplantation. Some clones are missing from TCRdb's copy, which holds only in-frame ones; the method was immunoSEQ multiplex PCR. The top ten hold approximately 40% of the sample, which has 850 to 1,300 clones, around 43% seen once. Specified time point: mouse harvest day 14 after allogeneic transplant. Each mouse received 10^7 T-cell-depleted marrow cells plus 10^6 splenic CD5+ T cells by tail vein. The sequenced material came from spleen. The receptor source for this set is a female BALB/c mouse given C57BL/6 T cells with graft-versus-host disease after an allogeneic hematopoietic cell transplant.

Concerning this clone itself: Here the gene names and germline are mouse. The read gets to within 1 residue of the CDR3 end, and the germline J gene fills in the rest. V is TRBV12-1 and J is TRBJ1-2; D not certain. The V gene lost 0 bases and the J gene lost 3 bases, with 1 base spanning the gap. From germline, CDR1 is SGHSN and CDR2 HYEKVE. The CDR3 spans 11 residues. The CDR3 here is CASSLDSDYTF. CDR3 DNA (partial): TGTGCCAGCTCTCTCGACTCCGACTACACC.

In this sample, this clone turned up a few times. Gene and germline names: mouse. The sequence runs out 1 residue before the end of the CDR3; the remainder is reconstructed from the germline J gene. V is TRBV12-1 and J is TRBJ1-4, with D possibly matching TRBD1 (6 bases). Deletions cut 0 bases from V and 3 bases from J, with 7 bases between. The CDR3 runs to 14 residues. Germline V gene data show CDR1 as SGHSN and CDR2 as HYEKVE. The CDR3 loop reads CASSLKGANERLFF. CDR3 DNA (partial): TGTGCCAGCTCTCTCAAGGGGGCCAACGAAAGATTATTT.

Details on this clone: The genes are named according to mouse. The missing CDR3 end, 1 residue past where the read stops, is filled in from the germline J gene. This sequence joins TRBV5 and TRBJ2-4; 7 nucleotides align to TRBD2. Per the germline V gene, CDR1 is LGHNA and CDR2 is YNLKQL (reference sequence). V dropped 1 base and J dropped 2; count of bases not matched to a gene: 9. The CDR3 is 17 residues long. CDR3 bases read: TGTGCCAGCAGCCAAGTAAGGCTGGGGGTTAATCAAAACACCTTGTAC. As protein: CASSQVRLGVNQNTLY. The entire CDR3 protein reads CASSQVRLGVNQNTLYF.

Comment on this clone: Genes here carry mouse names. The CDR3 end falls 1 residue outside the read, so it is completed with the germline J gene. The rearrangement uses TRBV13-1 and TRBJ2-4; no reliable D call. Germline-derived CDR1 and CDR2 are NSHNY and SYGAGN. Between the trimmed V and J ends, which lost 0 bases and 1 base, there was a span of 3 bases. The CDR3 has 13 residues. Partial CDR3 DNA: TGTGCCAGCAGTGATGGGGGTCAAAACACCTTGTAC. Protein sequence: CASSDGGQNTLY. The whole CDR3 sequence reads CASSDGGQNTLYF.

As regards this clone: At one of its ends the junction is not consistent with the germline gene, which may arise from a read error. Gene names follow the mouse nomenclature. The CDR3 end falls 1 residue outside the read, so it is completed with the germline J gene. V is TRBV26 and J is TRBJ2-7; a weak D match, TRBD1 (5 bases). The CDR3 is 14 amino acids. The germline CDR1 and CDR2 sequences are KGHPV and FQNQEV (reference sequence). The sequenced CDR3 bases are TGTGCCCGCAGTTTCGACAGCGCCCTATATGAACAGTAC. Its translation is CARSFDSALYEQY. The whole CDR3 sequence is CARSFDSALYEQYF.

In its sample, this clone was seen a few times. Mouse germline and gene names are used. The missing CDR3 end, 1 residue past where the read stops, is filled in from the germline J gene. The chain links TRBV4 to TRBJ2-7; 10 nucleotides match TRBD1. Trimming at V came to 5 bases and at J to 7 bases, leaving 5 bases not matched to a gene. The germline CDR1 and CDR2 sequences are LGHDT and YNNKQL (reference sequence). There are 13 residues in the CDR3. CDR3 protein: CASSRDRGGEQYF. CDR3 DNA (partial): TGTGCCAGCAGCCGGGACAGGGGCGGGGAACAGTAC.

This clone is judged large. Gene names and germline refer to mouse. Read coverage stops 1 residue before the CDR3 terminus; the germline J gene supplies the remainder. The chain joins TRBV29 to TRBJ2-4; TRBD1 aligns across 9 bases. The CDR3 covers 12 residues. The V and J ends lost 6 bases and 6 bases, in that order; junction bases with no gene match: 1. Germline V gene lookup returns CDR1 MSHET and CDR2 SYDVDS. Partial CDR3 DNA: TGTGCTAGCAGGGGGACAGGGAACACCTTGTAC. Its translation is CASRGTGNTLY. Given in full, the CDR3 is CASRGTGNTLYF. The full variable domain, in which reference TRBV29 and TRBJ2-4 provide the parts outside the CDR3, is DMKVTQMPRYLIKRMGENVLLECGQDMSHETMYWYRQDPGLGLQLIYISYDVDSNSEGDIPKGYRVSRKKREHFSLILDSAKTNQTSVYFCASRGTGNTLYFGAGTRLSVL.

Remarks on this clone: Mouse names are used for the genes. The read halts 1 residue ahead of the CDR3 end, with the missing end drawn from the germline J gene. This rearrangement joins TRBV5 to TRBJ2-2; D is perhaps TRBD2 (6 bases). The CDR3 is 15 amino acids. Germline CDR1 and CDR2: LGHNA and YNLKQL (reference sequence). The germline V and J ends were trimmed by 0 bases and 5 bases, with 10 bases remaining between them. The CDR3 here is CASSQETGNTGQLYF. The covered CDR3 bases are TGTGCCAGCAGCCAAGAAACTGGGAATACCGGGCAGCTCTAC.

By frequency in the sample, this clone is large. Genes here carry mouse names. From the germline J gene comes the end of the CDR3, since the read stops 1 residue before it. This chain links TRBV12-1 with TRBJ1-4; D is possibly TRBD1 (6 bases). The V end lost 0 bases, the J end lost 0 bases, and 10 bases lay between the germline ends. The CDR3 length is 16 residues. Germline CDR1 is SGHSN and CDR2 is HYEKVE. CDR3 loop: CASSLGQLISNERLFF. The sequenced part of the CDR3 DNA is TGTGCCAGCTCTCTCGGACAGTTAATTTCCAACGAAAGATTATTT.

A note on this clone: Any gene name here is a mouse gene name. The CDR3 end falls 1 residue outside the read, so it is completed with the germline J gene. The chain links TRBV14 to TRBJ1-3; D ambiguous. CDR3 length: 12 amino acids. V was clipped by 5 bases and J by 1 base, with 4 bases between them. The V gene's germline CDR1 is SGHDT and CDR2 FRDEAV. The CDR3 loop is CASRESGNTLYF. The sequenced part of the CDR3 DNA is TGTGCCAGCAGAGAATCTGGAAATACGCTCTAT.

About this clone: Genes here carry mouse names. The read terminates 1 residue ahead of where the CDR3 ends, so the germline J gene completes it. The genes are TRBV26 and TRBJ2-2; D tentatively fits TRBD1 or TRBD2 (5 bases each). The germline CDR1 and CDR2 sequences are KGHPV and FQNQEV (reference sequence). V was shortened by 2 bases and J by 4 bases, with 11 bases between the two germline ends. The CDR3 runs 15 residues. The CDR3 bases that were read are TGTGCCAGCAGTCTGAACGGGGGAGGCACCGGGCAGCTCTAC. It yields the protein CASSLNGGGTGQLY. The CDR3 in its entirety is CASSLNGGGTGQLYF.

This clone was seen a few times. Genes here carry mouse names. The read stops 1 residue short of the end of the CDR3; the missing end is completed from the germline J gene. This chain joins TRBV14 and TRBJ2-3; D gene uncertain. The V end lost 1 base, the J end lost 0 bases, and 6 bases lay between the germline ends. The CDR3 runs to 14 residues. Germline loops: CDR1 SGHDT, CDR2 FRDEAV. CDR3: CASSFGPSAETLYF. Partial CDR3 DNA: TGTGCCAGCAGTTTCGGGCCTAGTGCAGAAACGCTGTAT.

A remark on this clone: The genes and germline here are from mouse. The read halts 1 residue ahead of the CDR3 end, with the missing end drawn from the germline J gene. This chain joins TRBV13-1 and TRBJ2-2; 11 bases fit TRBD2. CDR3 size: 16 residues. V was pared by 5 bases and J by 2 bases, with 5 bases of the junction left unmatched. Germline loops: CDR1 NSHNY, CDR2 SYGAGN. The CDR3 is CASRPDWGGNTGQLYF. CDR3 DNA, as far as it was read: TGTGCCAGCAGACCTGACTGGGGGGGGAACACCGGGCAGCTCTAC.

In its sample, this clone was seen once. Each gene name is a mouse one. The read gets to within 1 residue of the CDR3 end, and the germline J gene fills in the rest. The genes are TRBV13-1 and TRBJ1-2, with D hard to call. Germline CDR1 reads NSHNY; CDR2 reads SYGAGN. Trimming pared 2 bases from V and 4 bases from J, leaving 6 bases between. CDR3 length: 12 amino acids. The CDR3 reads CASSDQASDYTF. Incomplete CDR3 DNA: TGTGCCAGCAGTGACCAGGCCTCCGACTACACC.

This clone was seen more than once but under ten times. Each gene name is a mouse one. The read halts 1 residue ahead of the CDR3 end, with the missing end drawn from the germline J gene. The chain is built from TRBV13-1 and TRBJ2-3; 8 nucleotides match TRBD2. This CDR3 comprises 15 residues. Unmatched junction bases numbered 2, after V lost 1 base and J lost 1 base. Germline loops: CDR1 NSHNY, CDR2 SYGAGN. CDR3 amino acids: CASSDLTGGAETLYF. The sequenced part of the CDR3 DNA is TGTGCCAGCAGTGATCTGACTGGGGGTGCAGAAACGCTGTAT.

This clone has a handful of counts. Gene and germline names: mouse. The CDR3 end falls 1 residue outside the read, so it is completed with the germline J gene. The V call is TRBV13-2, the J call TRBJ1-2; D is perhaps TRBD1 (5 bases). The CDR3 loop spans 15 amino acids. V lost 1 base to trimming and J lost 0 bases, with 10 bases between them. Germline-derived CDR1 and CDR2 are NNHNN and SYGAGS (reference sequence). The DNA read from the CDR3 is TGTGCCAGCGGTGATCGGGCAGGGTCAAACTCCGACTACACC. It translates to CASGDRAGSNSDYT. The entire CDR3 protein reads CASGDRAGSNSDYTF.

A remark on this clone: Mouse gene names and germline throughout. The read finishes 1 residue shy of the CDR3 end, and the germline J gene is used to complete it. The J gene is TRBJ1-1, the V gene TRBV3; D perhaps matches TRBD1 (6 bases). The length of the CDR3 is 14 residues. Germline values: CDR1 SNHLY, CDR2 FYNGKV (reference sequence). V was clipped by 1 base and J by 3 bases, with 9 bases between them. This CDR3 reads CASSLEGGDTEVFF. The sequenced part of the CDR3 DNA is TGTGCCAGCAGCTTAGAGGGGGGGGACACAGAAGTCTTC.